The sequence of this TCR beta chain was determined in a study of T cell responses to AZD1222 COVID-19 vaccine. Broader study findings: White British ancestry dominated among donors, who included more females, and clonal diversity was possibly underestimated. Sampling captured repertoires only after the peak T cell response. Once two AZD1222 doses were given, Spike-specific TCR breadth and depth went up. Targeting of unmutated variant regions was reportedly seen in nearly half of spike-specific TCRs.

Germline-derived CDR1 and CDR2 are LNHDA and SQIVND (reference sequence). The CDR3 runs to 14 residues. Trimming pared 2 bases from V and 0 bases from J, leaving 8 bases between. Method: immunoSEQ multiplex PCR; TCRdb's copy keeps in-frame clones and lacks some. The repertoire holds about 140,000 clones, with under 95% as singletons. This clone has just one count. Its antigen is not known. The same CDR3 arises from other DNA sequences in this sample as well. The clonotype was recovered from an adult who received the MenACWY meningococcal vaccine as a control. This chain uses TRBV19 with TRBJ2-7; no clear D gene. Specimen: peripheral blood, collected 28 days after the second dose of the MenACWY control vaccine. The CDR3 here is CASSIRRSSYEQYF. The CDR3 DNA is TGTGCCAGTAGTATAAGGCGGAGCTCCTACGAGCAGTACTTC.